This T cell receptor (beta chain) was identified in a study of post-analysis software for immune sequencing data. Findings of the study overall: People with multiple sclerosis had a significantly lower normalized Chao1 diversity than controls did.

Unique molecular identifiers were built into the TCR beta cDNA libraries. When about 0.85 to 11 million T cells were used, they gave 500,000 or so cDNA molecules. Each CDR3 protein is one row after TCRdb ran MiXCR on the PCR reads. The sample consists of fewer than 850,000 distinct CDR3 sequences, about 27% of them appearing once. Worth noting for this clonotype: Its antigen remains unknown.

This clonotype was sampled from a girl aged 10 to 17 with multiple sclerosis. Input material: blood.

The CDR3 here is CAIGETSFSEQYF. The CDR3 DNA is TGTGCCATCGGGGAGACTAGCTTCAGCGAGCAGTACTTC. The rearrangement uses TRBV10-3 and TRBJ2-7; 7 bases match TRBD2. The CDR3 totals 13 residues. Per germline, CDR1 ENHRY and CDR2 SYGVKD. J gave up 6 bases and V 8 bases, and 10 bases lay outside the gene matches.